The sample holds one count of the clone carrying this T cell receptor (beta chain). Individuals aged roughly 18 to 95 years were recruited from 20 to 25 US areas. In the study's own analysis: Amplification of reference gene primers provided the estimated nucleated cell counts. Clones were sequenced by immunoSEQ multiplex PCR, and TCRdb holds only the in-frame ones, with some missing. The D gene and trimming were derived from the DNA, and the V and J assignments and clone size from that table. Among about 180,000 clones listed, about 78% were seen once. This CDR3 region has 12 residues. Trimming left V 8 bases short and J 3 bases short, with 11 bases between. The data originate from a study of blood T cell repertoires in COVID-19. Study-wide context: In each case, the material was cDNA or gDNA derived from T cells, B-cell-depleted T cells, or PBMCs.

Sequencing used PBMCs or T cells enriched from blood (not recorded which). The chain recombines TRBV12-3 or TRBV12-4 with TRBJ2-7; a possible D gene is TRBD1 (6 bases). The clonotype comes from a woman in her 50s who had recovered from COVID-19. The DNA for the CDR3 is TGTGCCAGCGGGTCAGGGGTCTACGAGCAGTACTTC. This gives the protein CASGSGVYEQYF.